This passage covers 10 T cell receptor beta chains from one sample sequenced in a study of T cell responses to AZD1222 COVID-19 vaccine (dated by TCRdb to the early 2020s). The library was prepared using the immunoSEQ multiplex PCR assay. TCRdb carries this immuneACCESS record with in-frame sequences only. Its versions omit some clonotypes, under half of them owing to an unresolved V gene in the studies checked, with the rest unexplained. For this sample the table gives more than 95,000 clones, of which roughly 91% were detected only once. Under 8.5% of the sample belongs to the ten largest clones. The sample's time point label, decoded: baseline before first vaccination. Sequenced here: peripheral blood, sampled on day 0 of AZD1222 vaccination. The receptors stem from an adult in good health.

The V gene is TRBV28, the J gene TRBJ1-6; no clear D. In germline, CDR1 is MDHEN, CDR2 SYDVKM. V dropped 4 bases and J dropped 10 bases, with 17 bases sitting between them. There are 15 residues in the CDR3. CDR3 nucleotides: TGTGCCAGCAGTTCGAGAGCGGAGGATGGATCACCCCTCCACTTT. Residues: CASSSRAEDGSPLHF.

This chain uses TRBV6-2 or TRBV6-3 with TRBJ1-1; D is undetermined. The V and J ends lost 2 bases and 0 bases respectively, with 10 bases between them. This CDR3 is built from 15 residues. Per the germline V gene, CDR1 is MNHEY and CDR2 is SVGEGT. The CDR3 nucleotides are TGTGCCAGCAGTTACCGACGGGGATTGAACACTGAAGCTTTCTTT. It specifies CASSYRRGLNTEAFF.

V usage is TRBV19 and J usage is TRBJ2-6, with 7 bases lining up with TRBD1. Per the germline V gene, CDR1 is LNHDA and CDR2 is SQIVND (reference sequence). Trimming at V came to 7 bases and at J to 5 bases, leaving 29 bases not matched to a gene. The CDR3 sequence is 22 residues long. In DNA, the CDR3 is TGTGCCAGTACCATGACCACAACAGGGGTCCCTGTCAGTGTGAGCTGGGCCAACGTCCTGACTTTC. It is translated as CASTMTTTGVPVSVSWANVLTF.

The chain is built from TRBV5-1 and TRBJ2-7, with a weak D call TRBD2 (6 bases). The V end was cut by 4 bases, the J end by 3 bases, with 26 bases between. The germline gives CDR1 SGHRS, CDR2 YFSETQ. This CDR3 region has 18 residues. CDR3 sequence: CASSNKAHPGRRDYEQYF. CDR3 nucleotide sequence: TGCGCCAGCAGCAACAAGGCCCACCCGGGGAGGCGGGACTACGAGCAGTACTTC.

The V call is TRBV10-3, the J call TRBJ1-5, with D perhaps matching TRBD1 (5 bases). V was cut by 5 bases and J by 5 bases, with 13 bases left in between. The CDR3 has 14 amino acids. Looked up from germline, CDR1 is ENHRY and CDR2 is SYGVKD. The CDR3 DNA reads TGTGCCATCAGTCCTGGAGGGGCTCATCAGCCCCAGCATTTT. Its translation: CAISPGGAHQPQHF.

The chain carries TRBV6-2 or TRBV6-3 and TRBJ1-2; D remains unclear. Trimming shortened V by 2 bases and J by 3 bases, and 4 bases separated the two germline ends. The CDR3 totals 12 residues. Germline V gene lookup returns CDR1 MNHEY and CDR2 SVGEGT. CDR3 sequence reads: CASSYGDYGYTF. The CDR3 DNA reads TGTGCCAGCAGTTACGGGGACTATGGCTACACCTTC.

J is TRBJ1-3 and V is TRBV4-2; no clear D. The germline gives CDR1 LGHNA, CDR2 YNFKEQ. V was clipped by 4 bases and J by 0 bases, with 10 bases between them. The CDR3 has 15 amino acids. The CDR3 region is CASSPRLYSGNTIYF. CDR3 nucleotides: TGTGCCAGCAGCCCAAGACTGTACTCTGGAAACACCATATATTTT.

The chain links TRBV10-3 to TRBJ2-7; no definite D call. Deletions cut 4 bases from V and 0 bases from J, with 7 bases between. Germline V gene sequence: CDR1 ENHRY, CDR2 SYGVKD. The CDR3 is 13 residues long. CDR3 nucleotide sequence: TGTGCCATCAGTGTGGCAGCCTCCTACGAGCAGTACTTC. Translated: CAISVAASYEQYF.

The chain employs TRBV12-3 or TRBV12-4 and TRBJ1-5, with D maybe TRBD1 (6 bases). The CDR3 length is 13 residues. The V end was cut by 10 bases, the J end by 4 bases, with 14 bases between. The CDR3 nucleotides read TGTGCCACCCGGAGGACAGCTAATCAGCCCCAGCATTTT. Amino acid sequence: CATRRTANQPQHF.

The chain combines TRBV27 with TRBJ1-3; D is undetermined. CDR3 length: 15 residues. Germline-derived CDR1 and CDR2 are MNHEY and SMNVEV (reference sequence). V gave up 2 bases and J gave up 0 bases, with 8 bases separating them. The CDR3 spells CASSLMAASGNTIYF. The CDR3 DNA follows: TGTGCCAGCAGTTTAATGGCAGCCTCTGGAAACACCATATATTTT.